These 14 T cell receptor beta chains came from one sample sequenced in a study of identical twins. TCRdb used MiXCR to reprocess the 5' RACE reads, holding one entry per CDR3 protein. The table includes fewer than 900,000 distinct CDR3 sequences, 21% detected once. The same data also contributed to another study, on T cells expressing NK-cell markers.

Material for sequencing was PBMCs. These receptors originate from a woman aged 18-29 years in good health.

CDR3: CASSLGPAGPTAQETQYF. CDR3 in DNA: TGTGCCAGCAGCTTAGGTCCAGCGGGTCCCACTGCTCAGGAGACCCAGTACTTC. V gene TRBV11-2 combines with J gene TRBJ2-5, with D possibly being TRBD2 (6 bases). V dropped 1 base and J dropped 5 bases, with 23 bases sitting between them. CDR3 size: 18 residues. Germline CDR1 and CDR2: SGHAT and FQNNGV.

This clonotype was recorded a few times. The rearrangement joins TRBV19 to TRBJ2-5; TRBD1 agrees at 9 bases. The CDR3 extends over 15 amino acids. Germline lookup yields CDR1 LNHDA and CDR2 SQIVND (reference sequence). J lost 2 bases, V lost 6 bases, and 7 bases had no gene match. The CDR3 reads CASSPGQGLQETQYF. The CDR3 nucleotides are TGTGCCAGTAGCCCGGGACAGGGCCTACAAGAGACCCAGTACTTC.

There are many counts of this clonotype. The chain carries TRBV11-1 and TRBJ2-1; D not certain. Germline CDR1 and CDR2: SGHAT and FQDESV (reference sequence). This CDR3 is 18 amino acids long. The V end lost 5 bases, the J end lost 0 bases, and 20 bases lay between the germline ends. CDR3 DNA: TGTGCCAGCAGCCCCATGGTAGGAAAGACCCGCTCCTACAATGAGCAGTTCTTC. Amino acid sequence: CASSPMVGKTRSYNEQFF.

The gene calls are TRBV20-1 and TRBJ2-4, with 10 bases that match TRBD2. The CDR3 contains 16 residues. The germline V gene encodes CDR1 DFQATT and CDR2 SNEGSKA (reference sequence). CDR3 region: CSTMAASGRTKNIQYF. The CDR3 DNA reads TGCAGCACAATGGCCGCTAGCGGGAGAACCAAAAACATTCAGTACTTC.

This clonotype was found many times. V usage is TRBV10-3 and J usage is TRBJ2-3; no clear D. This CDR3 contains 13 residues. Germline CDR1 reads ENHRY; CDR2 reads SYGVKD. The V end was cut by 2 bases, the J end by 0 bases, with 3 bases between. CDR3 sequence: CAISEASTDTQYF. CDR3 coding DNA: TGTGCCATCAGTGAGGCCAGCACAGATACGCAGTATTTT.

The CDR3, as DNA: TGTGCCAGCAGCTTGTACTGGGGCTCGAACACTGAAGCTTTCTTT. It yields the protein CASSLYWGSNTEAFF. The chain has TRBV5-5 and TRBJ1-1; TRBD1 is a possible D gene (5 bases). CDR3 length equals 15 residues. CDR1 is SGHKS and CDR2 is YYEKEE in the germline V gene (reference sequence). Trimming removed 1 base at V and 1 base at J, with 11 bases between.

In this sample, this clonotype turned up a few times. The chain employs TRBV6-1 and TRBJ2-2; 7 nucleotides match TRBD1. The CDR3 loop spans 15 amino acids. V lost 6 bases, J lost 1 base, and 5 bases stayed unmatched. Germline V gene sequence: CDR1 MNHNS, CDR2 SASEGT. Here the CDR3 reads CASRPQGVNTGELFF. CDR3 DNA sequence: TGTGCCAGCAGGCCCCAGGGGGTGAACACCGGGGAGCTGTTTTTT.

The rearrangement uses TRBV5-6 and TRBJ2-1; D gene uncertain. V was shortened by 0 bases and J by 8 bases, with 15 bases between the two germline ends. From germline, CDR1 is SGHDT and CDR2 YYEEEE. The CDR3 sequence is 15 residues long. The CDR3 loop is CASSLGGIRADEQFF. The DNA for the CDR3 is TGTGCCAGCAGCTTGGGGGGAATTAGGGCTGATGAGCAGTTCTTC.

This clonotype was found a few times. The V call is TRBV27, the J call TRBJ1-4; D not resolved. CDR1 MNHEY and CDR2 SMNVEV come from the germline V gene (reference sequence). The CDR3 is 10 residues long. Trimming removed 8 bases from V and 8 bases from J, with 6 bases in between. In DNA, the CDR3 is TGTGCCAGCCTCGGGGAAAAACTGTTTTTT. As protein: CASLGEKLFF.

CDR3 coding DNA: TGCAGCGGTATGTCTGGGGCCAACGTCCTGACTTTC. Translated, it gives CSGMSGANVLTF. J is TRBJ2-6 and V is TRBV29-1; D is undetermined. Looked up from germline, CDR1 is SQVTM and CDR2 is ANQGSEA. Trimming removed 7 bases from V and 1 base from J, with 5 bases in between. The CDR3 covers 12 residues.

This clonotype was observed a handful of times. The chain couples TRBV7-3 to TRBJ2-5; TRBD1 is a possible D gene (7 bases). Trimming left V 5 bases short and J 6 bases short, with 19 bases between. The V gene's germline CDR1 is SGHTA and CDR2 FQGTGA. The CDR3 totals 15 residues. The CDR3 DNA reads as TGTGCCAGCAGCCTAGGGGGCGCGGAGGGTCAGACCCAGTACTTC. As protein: CASSLGGAEGQTQYF.

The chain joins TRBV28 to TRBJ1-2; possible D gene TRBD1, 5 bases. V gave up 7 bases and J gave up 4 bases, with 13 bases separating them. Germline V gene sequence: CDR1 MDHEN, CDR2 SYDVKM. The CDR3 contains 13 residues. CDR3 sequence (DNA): TGTGCCAGCACCAGGTGGCAGGGCTATGGCTACACCTTC. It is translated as CASTRWQGYGYTF.

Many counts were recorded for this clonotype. CDR3 sequence reads: CASSYSRKYNEQFF. The CDR3 bases are TGTGCCAGCAGTTACTCAAGAAAGTACAATGAGCAGTTCTTC. The gene calls are TRBV6-5 and TRBJ2-1; no definite D call. From germline, CDR1 is MNHEY and CDR2 SVGAGI. V shed 0 bases and J shed 4 bases, with 7 bases lying between them. CDR3 size: 14 residues.

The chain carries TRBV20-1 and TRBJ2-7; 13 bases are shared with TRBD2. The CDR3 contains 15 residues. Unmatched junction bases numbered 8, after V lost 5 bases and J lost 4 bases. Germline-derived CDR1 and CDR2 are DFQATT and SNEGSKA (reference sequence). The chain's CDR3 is CSAQRGLAGFYEQYF. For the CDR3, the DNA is TGCAGTGCTCAACGGGGACTAGCGGGATTTTACGAGCAGTACTTC.